This T cell receptor (beta chain) was sequenced during a study of identical twins. In TCRdb, the 5' RACE reads were re-called with MiXCR into one record per CDR3 protein. The sample contains 400,000 to 500,000 distinct CDR3 sequences, roughly an eighth of which appear only once. Details on this clonotype: Antigen specificity is unknown.

Every one of the donors was a healthy Caucasian. The V gene lost 4 bases and the J gene lost 6 bases, with 11 bases spanning the gap. The CDR3 runs 13 residues. CDR1 SGHKS and CDR2 YYEKEE come from the germline V gene (reference sequence). Study results and limitations: High-abundance cord blood beta clonotypes had fewer insertions; memory repertoires showed none. The degree of excess twin sharing was weaker in beta out-of-frame sequences.

These data also featured in a second study, about yellow fever vaccine responses in identical twins. From that study: Reported findings indicate that twins' vaccine T cell responses seemed partially convergent, partially personalized.

This clonotype originated in a young woman in good health. The rearrangement uses TRBV5-5 and TRBJ2-1; D call uncertain. Input material: CD4+ T cells sorted from blood. CDR3 sequence: CASSPQWGNEQFF. CDR3 nucleotides: TGTGCCAGCAGCCCACAATGGGGCAATGAGCAGTTCTTC.